This T cell receptor (beta chain) originates from a study of T cell changes during pregnancy in multiple sclerosis. Here immunoSEQ multiplex PCR was the method, and the copy in TCRdb shows in-frame clones only, minus some. The sample consists of 90,000 to 100,000 clones, 85% to 95% of them appearing once. Trimming cost V 1 base and J 4 bases, with 8 bases left between them. Germline-derived CDR1 and CDR2 are SGHDT and YYEEEE. This CDR3 has 13 residues. The source was peripheral blood, collected in the first trimester of pregnancy. V usage is TRBV5-6 and J usage is TRBJ1-1; D is uncertain. This clonotype originated in a female donor with multiple sclerosis, enrolled in a pregnancy study. The CDR3 protein is CASSLSGITEAFF. CDR3 bases: TGTGCCAGCAGCTTGTCGGGGATCACTGAAGCTTTCTTT. The full variable domain, with the rest looked up from reference TRBV5-6 and TRBJ1-1, is DAGVTQSPTHLIKTRGQQVTLRCSPKSGHDTVSWYQQALGQGPQFIFQYYEEEERQRGNFPDRFSGHQFPNYSSELNVNALLLGDSALYLCASSLSGITEAFFGQGTRLTVV.